This T cell receptor beta chain comes out of a study of T-cell memory formation after mild COVID-19. TCRdb re-called the 5' RACE reads with MiXCR, one entry per CDR3 protein. This table holds under 200,000 distinct CDR3 sequences, approximately 13% found once. Germline V gene data show CDR1 as SGHRS and CDR2 as YFSETQ. The CDR3 is 15 residues long. Trimming removed 7 bases at V and 2 bases at J, with 15 bases between. Sample: PBMCs or a T cell subset sorted from them (not recorded which). This chain links TRBV5-1 with TRBJ1-4; D might be TRBD1 (6 bases). The sequence derives from a man between 18 and 35 years old who had mild COVID-19 (a few samples of this study predate the infection). Cell type and time point are not known. CDR3 sequence: CASASGAFTNEKLFF. The CDR3 nucleotides are TGCGCCAGCGCCTCAGGGGCTTTCACTAATGAAAAACTGTTTTTT.